The 4 T cell receptor beta chains below all came from one sample that was sequenced in a study of shared clonotypes between healthy human individuals. Here immunoSEQ multiplex PCR was the method, and the copy in TCRdb shows in-frame clones only, minus some. The sample has a few million clones; under 97% are singletons. Sequencing was done on a sample of naive CD4+ T cells sorted from blood. Subset reported: CD45RA+ positively selected. These TCRs come from a man between 18 and 35 years old in good health.

This clone was detected only once. The chain carries TRBV6-1 and TRBJ1-2, with 10 bases matching TRBD1. There are 16 residues in the CDR3. Unmatched junction bases numbered 5, after V lost 0 bases and J lost 4 bases. The germline V gene has CDR1 MNHNS and CDR2 SASEGT. CDR3 DNA: TGTGCCAGCAGTGAAGCGGACAGGGGGGGAGGCTATGGCTACACCTTC. Amino acid sequence: CASSEADRGGGYGYTF.

Comment on this clone: Within the sample, other DNA sequences also encode this same CDR3. The chain recombines TRBV2 with TRBJ2-7; 10 nucleotides match TRBD1. The junction had 1 base not matched to a gene; V was cut back by 1 base and J by 7 bases. The length of the CDR3 is 13 residues. Germline CDR1 reads SNHLY; CDR2 reads FYNNEI. The DNA of the CDR3 is TGTGCCAGCAGTGAAGGGACAGGGGGTGAGCAGTACTTC. This gives the protein CASSEGTGGEQYF.

The J gene is TRBJ2-2, the V gene TRBV28; 9 bases are a match to TRBD1. Germline V gene data show CDR1 as MDHEN and CDR2 as SYDVKM. The CDR3 totals 16 residues. The J segment lost 7 bases and the V segment lost 6 bases, leaving 12 bases of the junction unmatched. CDR3 sequence (DNA): TGTGCCAGCAGCCCCGGGACAGGGAAATGGGGCGGGGAGCTGTTTTTT. Residues: CASSPGTGKWGGELFF.

The chain couples TRBV20-1 to TRBJ1-2, with D hard to call. The CDR3 extends over 11 amino acids. V was cut by 0 bases and J by 9 bases, with 8 bases left in between. CDR1 and CDR2 (germline): DFQATT, SNEGSKA (reference sequence). The CDR3 DNA sequence: TGCAGTGCTAGAGACACAAAAAGCTACACCTTC. This codes for CSARDTKSYTF.